This T cell receptor beta chain was obtained from a study of shared clonotypes between healthy human individuals. Study conclusions and caveats: Generation probabilities of non-shared clonotypes were lower (relative to those shared by all four donors). Estimated richness values were generally larger in naive subsets than in memory subsets.

CD45RO-negative cells were positively selected for CCR7, leaving out terminally differentiated effector memory CD45RA+ cells. CDR1 and CDR2 (germline): SGDLS, YYNGEE. V lost 0 bases to trimming and J lost 2 bases, with 9 bases between them. This CDR3 is 14 amino acids long. Concerning this clone: What it binds is unknown. Other nucleotide sequences from this sample produce the same CDR3.

Researchers ran the assay at a deep level. Sorted-subset replicate PCR reactions contained 150 to 200 ng DNA, corresponding to about 30,000 T cell genomes. Sequencing was performed with immunoSEQ multiplex PCR; in TCRdb, only in-frame clones are kept and a portion is missing. The sample has millions of clones; around 93% are singletons. Sequencing was carried out using naive CD8+ T cells from PBMCs. V and J are TRBV9 and TRBJ2-7, with unresolved D. This receptor was taken from a man younger than 30 in good health. Some clones in this sample may be carry-over from other donors' samples. The CDR3 here is CASSVAPGAYEQYF. For the CDR3, the DNA is TGTGCCAGCAGCGTAGCTCCCGGCGCCTACGAGCAGTACTTC.